This TCR beta chain was sequenced during a study of T cell repertoires in cytomegalovirus infection. Study details: Indications came from public TCR beta signatures; they pointed to CMV infection and to a matching HLA type.

TCRdb used MiXCR to reprocess the reads, holding one entry per CDR3 protein. The sample lists 350,000 to 500,000 distinct CDR3 sequences; roughly 31% were seen once. The length of the CDR3 is 17 residues. Germline V gene lookup returns CDR1 MNHNS and CDR2 SASEGT. The junction had 19 bases not matched to a gene; V was cut back by 6 bases and J by 7 bases. This clonotype has only a few counts. Its antigen is unidentified. The study's findings and limits: Cumulative frequency of public TCR beta families picked out carriers of CMV plus the relevant HLA. HLA-C-restricted, CMV-specific TCR beta clonotypes were dominant ex vivo.

The sequencing sample was made of PBMCs. The chain combines TRBV6-1 with TRBJ2-3; 7 positions match TRBD2. This TCR was recovered from a human donor in good health (CMV status not recorded). Some clones in this sample may be carry-over from other donors' samples. The CDR3 bases are TGTGCCAGCAGCTCACTCCCCCTAACGACTAGCAGGTATACGCAGTATTTT. Protein sequence: CASSSLPLTTSRYTQYF.